The 2 T cell receptor beta chains below come from one sample, sequenced in a study of T-cell reconstitution after alpha-beta-depleted transplantation in children. Unique molecular identifiers were used to barcode this TCRbeta library. TCRdb independently ran MiXCR on the PCR reads; one entry per CDR3 protein. The sample consists of approximately 130,000 distinct CDR3 sequences, 9.7% of them appearing once. The material sequenced was PBMCs, mostly from graft donor cells, taken 180 days after TCRalphabeta/CD19-depleted stem cell transplant. These receptors came from a girl under three years old who had a stem cell transplant for combined immunodeficiency, so the T cells may come from the graft donor.

V usage is TRBV7-2 and J usage is TRBJ2-7; 7 positions match TRBD2. The germline V gene encodes CDR1 SGHTA and CDR2 FQGNSA. The V segment lost 0 bases and the J segment 2 bases; nucleotides outside the gene matches: 7. CDR3 length equals 16 residues. In nucleotides, the CDR3 is TGTGCCAGCAGCTTAGCGCTGAGCGGGGACCCCTACGAGCAGTACTTC. Its translation: CASSLALSGDPYEQYF.

J is TRBJ2-1 and V is TRBV4-3; D not certain. The CDR3 extends over 15 amino acids. The V and J ends lost 4 bases and 1 base respectively, with 11 bases between them. The V gene's germline CDR1 is LGHNA and CDR2 YSLEER. The CDR3 region is CASSLPGLSYNEQFF. The CDR3 region has the DNA TGCGCCAGCAGCCTTCCAGGCCTTTCCTACAATGAGCAGTTCTTC.